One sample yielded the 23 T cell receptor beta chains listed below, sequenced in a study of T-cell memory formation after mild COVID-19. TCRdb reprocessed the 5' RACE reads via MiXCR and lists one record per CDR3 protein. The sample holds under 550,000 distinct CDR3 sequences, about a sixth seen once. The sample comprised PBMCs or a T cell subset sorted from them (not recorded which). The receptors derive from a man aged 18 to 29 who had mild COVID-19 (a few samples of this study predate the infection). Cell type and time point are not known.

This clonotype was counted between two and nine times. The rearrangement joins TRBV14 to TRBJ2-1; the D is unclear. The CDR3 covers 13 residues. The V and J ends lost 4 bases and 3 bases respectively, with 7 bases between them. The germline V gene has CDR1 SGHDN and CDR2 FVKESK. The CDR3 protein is CASSPLDYNEQFF. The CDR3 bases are TGTGCCAGCAGCCCTCTAGACTACAATGAGCAGTTCTTC. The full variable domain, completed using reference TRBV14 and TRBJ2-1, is EAGVTQFPSHSVIEKGQTVTLRCDPISGHDNLYWYRRVMGKEIKFLLHFVKESKQDESGMPNNRFLAERTGGTYSTLKVQPAELEDSGVYFCASSPLDYNEQFFGPGTRLTVL.

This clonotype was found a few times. CDR3 sequence reads: CATSFGTGSTDTQYF. In DNA form, the CDR3 reads TGTGCCACCAGCTTTGGGACAGGGAGCACAGATACGCAGTATTTT. The chain couples TRBV15 to TRBJ2-3; 9 bases align to TRBD1. This CDR3 contains 15 residues. V dropped 5 bases and J dropped 0; count of bases not matched to a gene: 3. The germline V gene has CDR1 LNHNV and CDR2 YYDKDF (reference sequence).

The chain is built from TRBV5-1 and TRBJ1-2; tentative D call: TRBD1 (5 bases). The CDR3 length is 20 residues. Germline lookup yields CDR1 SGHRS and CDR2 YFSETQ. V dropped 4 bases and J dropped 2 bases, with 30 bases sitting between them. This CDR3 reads CASSLSWGTGTSPRNYGYTF. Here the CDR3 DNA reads TGCGCCAGCAGCCTGTCGTGGGGTACCGGGACCTCCCCGAGGAACTATGGCTACACCTTC.

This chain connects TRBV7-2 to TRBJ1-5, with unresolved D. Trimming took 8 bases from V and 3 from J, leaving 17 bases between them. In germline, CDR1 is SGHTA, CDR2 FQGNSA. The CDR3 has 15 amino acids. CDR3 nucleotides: TGTGCCAGCGTTTCGATGTCAGCGTCCAATCAGCCCCAGCATTTT. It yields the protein CASVSMSASNQPQHF. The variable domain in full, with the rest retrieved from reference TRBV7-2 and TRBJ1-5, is GAGVSQSPSNKVTEKGKDVELRCDPISGHTALYWYRQSLGQGLEFLIYFQGNSAPDKSGLPSDRFSAERTGGSVSTLTIQRTQQEDSAVYLCASVSMSASNQPQHFGDGTRLSIL.

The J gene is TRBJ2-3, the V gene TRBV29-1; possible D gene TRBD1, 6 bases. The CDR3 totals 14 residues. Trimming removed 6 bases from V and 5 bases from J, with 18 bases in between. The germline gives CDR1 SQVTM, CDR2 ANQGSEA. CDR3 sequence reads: CSVGDIFQGDTQYF. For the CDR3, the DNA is TGCAGCGTAGGGGACATTTTCCAAGGAGATACGCAGTATTTT.

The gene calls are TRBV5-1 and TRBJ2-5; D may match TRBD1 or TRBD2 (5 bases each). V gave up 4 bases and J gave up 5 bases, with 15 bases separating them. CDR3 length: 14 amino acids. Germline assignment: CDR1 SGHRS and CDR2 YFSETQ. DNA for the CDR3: TGCGCCAGCAGCCCAGGGACGGTGGGGGAGACCCAGTACTTC. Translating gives CASSPGTVGETQYF.

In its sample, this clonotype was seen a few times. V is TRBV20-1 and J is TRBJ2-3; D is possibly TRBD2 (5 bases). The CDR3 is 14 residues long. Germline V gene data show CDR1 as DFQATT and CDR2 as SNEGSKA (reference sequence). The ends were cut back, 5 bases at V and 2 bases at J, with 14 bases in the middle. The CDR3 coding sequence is TGCAGTGCTTTGGTAGCGCCGATCACAGATACGCAGTATTTT. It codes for CSALVAPITDTQYF.

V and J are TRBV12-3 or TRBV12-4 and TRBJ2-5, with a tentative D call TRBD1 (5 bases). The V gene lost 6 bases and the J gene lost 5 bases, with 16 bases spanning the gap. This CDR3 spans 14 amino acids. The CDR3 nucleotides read TGTGCCAGCAGCCCCGGTTGGGGCGACGAGACCCAGTACTTC. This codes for CASSPGWGDETQYF.

CDR3 in DNA: TGTGCCAGCTCACCACCGGGCTGGGGGAACACTGAAGCTTTCTTT. This encodes CASSPPGWGNTEAFF. The chain recombines TRBV18 with TRBJ1-1; D gene uncertain. V was pared by 0 bases and J by 1 base, with 9 bases between. CDR1 is KGHSH and CDR2 is LQKENI in the germline V gene. The CDR3 extends over 15 amino acids.

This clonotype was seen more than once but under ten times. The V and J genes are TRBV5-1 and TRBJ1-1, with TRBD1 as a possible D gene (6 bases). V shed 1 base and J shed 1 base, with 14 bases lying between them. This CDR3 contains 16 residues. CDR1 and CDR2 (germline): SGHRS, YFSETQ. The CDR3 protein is CASSLSSTGRNTEAFF. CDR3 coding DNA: TGCGCCAGCAGCTTGAGCTCCACAGGGAGGAACACTGAAGCTTTCTTT.

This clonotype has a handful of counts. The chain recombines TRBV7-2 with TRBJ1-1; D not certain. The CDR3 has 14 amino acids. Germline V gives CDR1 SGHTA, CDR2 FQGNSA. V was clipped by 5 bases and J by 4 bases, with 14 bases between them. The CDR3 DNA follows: TGTGCCAGCAGCACCCTAACAGCGCGCACTGAAGCTTTCTTT. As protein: CASSTLTARTEAFF. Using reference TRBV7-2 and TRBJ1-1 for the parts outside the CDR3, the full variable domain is GAGVSQSPSNKVTEKGKDVELRCDPISGHTALYWYRQSLGQGLEFLIYFQGNSAPDKSGLPSDRFSAERTGGSVSTLTIQRTQQEDSAVYLCASSTLTARTEAFFGQGTRLTVV.

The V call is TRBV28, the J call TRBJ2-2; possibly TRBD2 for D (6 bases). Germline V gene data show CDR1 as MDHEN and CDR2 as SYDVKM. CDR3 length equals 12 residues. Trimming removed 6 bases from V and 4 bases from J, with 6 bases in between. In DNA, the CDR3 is TGTGCCAGCAGCGGGGGCACCGGGGAGCTGTTTTTT. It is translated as CASSGGTGELFF.

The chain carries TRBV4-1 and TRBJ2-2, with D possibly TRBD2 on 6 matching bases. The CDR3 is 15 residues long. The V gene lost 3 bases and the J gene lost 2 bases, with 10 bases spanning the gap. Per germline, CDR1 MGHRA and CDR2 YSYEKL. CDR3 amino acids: CASSQRGFNTGELFF. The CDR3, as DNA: TGCGCCAGCAGCCAGCGGGGCTTCAACACCGGGGAGCTGTTTTTT.

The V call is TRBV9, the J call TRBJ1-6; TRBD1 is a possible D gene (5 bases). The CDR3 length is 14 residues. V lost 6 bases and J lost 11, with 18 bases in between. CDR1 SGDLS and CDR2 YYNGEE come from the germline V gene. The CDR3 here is CASTRDGGLAPLHF. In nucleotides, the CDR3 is TGTGCCAGCACCCGGGACGGGGGTCTCGCACCCCTCCACTTT.

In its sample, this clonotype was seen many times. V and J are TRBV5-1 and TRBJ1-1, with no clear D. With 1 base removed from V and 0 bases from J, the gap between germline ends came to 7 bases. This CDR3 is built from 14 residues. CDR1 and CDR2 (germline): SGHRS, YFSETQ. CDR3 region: CASSLLPMNTEAFF. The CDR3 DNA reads TGCGCCAGCAGCTTGCTCCCAATGAACACTGAAGCTTTCTTT. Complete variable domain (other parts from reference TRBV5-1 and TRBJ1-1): KAGVTQTPRYLIKTRGQQVTLSCSPISGHRSVSWYQQTPGQGLQFLFEYFSETQRNKGNFPGRFSGRQFSNSRSEMNVSTLELGDSALYLCASSLLPMNTEAFFGQGTRLTVV.

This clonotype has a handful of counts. CDR3 coding DNA: TGTGCCAGCAGTTTTGTGTCAGGGATTAATCAGCCCCAGCATTTT. Translation: CASSFVSGINQPQHF. The V call is TRBV28, the J call TRBJ1-5, with D perhaps TRBD1 (5 bases). Germline-derived CDR1 and CDR2 are MDHEN and SYDVKM. The V gene lost 3 bases and the J gene lost 4 bases, with 13 bases spanning the gap. The CDR3 spans 15 residues.

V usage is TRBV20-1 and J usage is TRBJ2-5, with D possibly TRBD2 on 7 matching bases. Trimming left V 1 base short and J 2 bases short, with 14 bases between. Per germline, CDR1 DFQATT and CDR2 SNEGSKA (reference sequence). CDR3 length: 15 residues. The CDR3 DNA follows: TGCAGTGCTAGAGCTGGCGGGGGCGATCAAGAGACCCAGTACTTC. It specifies CSARAGGGDQETQYF.

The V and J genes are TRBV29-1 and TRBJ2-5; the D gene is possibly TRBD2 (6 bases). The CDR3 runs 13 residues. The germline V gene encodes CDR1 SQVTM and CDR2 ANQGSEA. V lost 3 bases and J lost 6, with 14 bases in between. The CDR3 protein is CSVDIQSGQTQYF. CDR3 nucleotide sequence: TGCAGCGTTGATATCCAAAGCGGGCAGACCCAGTACTTC.

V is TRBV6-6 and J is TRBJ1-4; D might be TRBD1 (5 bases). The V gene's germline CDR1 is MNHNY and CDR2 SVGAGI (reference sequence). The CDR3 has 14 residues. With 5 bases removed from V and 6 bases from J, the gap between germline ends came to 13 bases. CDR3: CASSVGAAYEKLFF. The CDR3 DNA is TGTGCCAGCAGTGTAGGGGCCGCTTATGAAAAACTGTTTTTT.

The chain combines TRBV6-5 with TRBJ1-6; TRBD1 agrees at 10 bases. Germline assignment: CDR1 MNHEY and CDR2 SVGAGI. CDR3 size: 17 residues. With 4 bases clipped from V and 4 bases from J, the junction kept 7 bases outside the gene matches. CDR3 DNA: TGTGCCAGCAGTTGGGGACAGGGGATAGCATATAATTCACCCCTCCACTTT. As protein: CASSWGQGIAYNSPLHF.

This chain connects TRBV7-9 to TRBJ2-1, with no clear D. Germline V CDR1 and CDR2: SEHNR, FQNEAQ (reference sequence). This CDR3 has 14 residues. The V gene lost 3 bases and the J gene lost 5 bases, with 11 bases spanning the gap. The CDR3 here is CASSFPGSHNEQFF. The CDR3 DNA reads TGTGCCAGCAGCTTTCCGGGCTCACACAATGAGCAGTTCTTC.

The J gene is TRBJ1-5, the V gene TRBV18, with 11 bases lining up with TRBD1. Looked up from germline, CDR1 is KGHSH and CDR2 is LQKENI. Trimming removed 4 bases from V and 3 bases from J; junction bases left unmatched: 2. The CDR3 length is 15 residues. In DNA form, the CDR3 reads TGTGCCAGCTCACTCGGACAGGGGGCCAATCAGCCCCAGCATTTT. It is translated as CASSLGQGANQPQHF.

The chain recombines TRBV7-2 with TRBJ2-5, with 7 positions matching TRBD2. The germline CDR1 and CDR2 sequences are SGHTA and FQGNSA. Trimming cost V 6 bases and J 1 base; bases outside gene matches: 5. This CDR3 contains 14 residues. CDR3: CASSSSGFQETQYF. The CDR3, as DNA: TGTGCCAGCAGTAGTAGCGGGTTCCAAGAGACCCAGTACTTC.